Listed below are T cell receptor beta chains from one sample, sequenced in a study of blood T cell repertoires in COVID-19. Sequenced by immunoSEQ multiplex PCR; TCRdb stores in-frame clones only, minus some. In the table there are about 50,000 clones, roughly nine tenths of which are singletons. Input material: peripheral blood. The source is a human donor in a cohort sampled during active COVID-19. The CDR3 runs from the conserved cysteine through the conserved F or W. Fields, in order: V gene, J gene, clone size, D gene, CDR3 protein, CDR3 DNA. D genes are given only for firm matches. Size values are once, few and many counts, or a class for expanded clones, and some rows have none.

TRBV6-6	TRBJ2-7	-	-	CASSYSFLLF	TGTGCCAGCAGTTACTCGTTCCTCCTCTTC
TRBV14	TRBJ2-1	-	TRBD2	CASSQDLAGGGEQFF	TGTGCCAGCAGCCAAGACCTAGCGGGAGGGGGGGAGCAGTTCTTC
TRBV28	TRBJ1-1	-	TRBD1	CASSLGTGGAFF	TGTGCCAGCAGTTTGGGCACAGGGGGGGCTTTCTTT
TRBV11-3	TRBJ2-3	-	-	CASSLRPAGQVGDTQYF	TGTGCCAGCAGCTTACGCCCCGCAGGGCAAGTGGGAGATACGCAGTATTTT
TRBV4-1	TRBJ1-1	-	-	CASSSTTETEAFF	TGCGCCAGCAGCTCCACGACTGAGACTGAAGCTTTCTTT
TRBV19	TRBJ2-1	-	-	CASNPSGEHEQFF	TGTGCCAGTAACCCCTCGGGGGAACATGAGCAGTTCTTC
TRBV9	TRBJ2-6	-	TRBD1	CASSVVGGHGANVLTF	TGTGCCAGCAGCGTAGTAGGGGGCCATGGGGCCAACGTCCTGACTTTC
TRBV7-2	TRBJ2-5	few	-	CASSLAYSQETQYF	TGTGCCAGCAGCTTAGCCTACTCCCAAGAGACCCAGTACTTC
TRBV29-1	TRBJ2-2	-	-	CSVGQGARSGRAGELFF	TGCAGCGTCGGACAGGGGGCTAGGAGCGGGAGGGCCGGGGAGCTGTTTTTT
TRBV3-1/TRBV3-2	TRBJ2-5	-	TRBD2	CASSHEITSGGPGTQYF	TGTGCCAGCAGCCACGAAATTACTAGCGGGGGCCCCGGGACCCAGTACTTC
TRBV19	TRBJ2-5	-	-	CASSDQGRGTQYF	TGTGCCAGTAGTGACCAGGGAAGAGGGACCCAGTACTTC
TRBV7-6	TRBJ2-3	-	TRBD2	CASSSQAGGRTDTQYF	TGTGCCAGCAGTTCTCAGGCGGGGGGGCGGACAGATACGCAGTATTTT
TRBV5-1	TRBJ1-1	-	TRBD1	CASSHRQGEAEAFF	TGCGCCAGCAGCCACCGACAGGGGGAAGCTGAAGCTTTCTTT
TRBV7-9	TRBJ1-2	-	TRBD1	CASSPGTGTGGYTF	TGTGCCAGCAGTCCCGGGACAGGGACGGGAGGCTACACCTTC
TRBV7-9	TRBJ2-1	-	-	CASSFVLGDFNEQFF	TGTGCCAGCAGTTTCGTCCTCGGGGACTTCAATGAGCAGTTCTTC
TRBV5-8	TRBJ2-1	-	TRBD2	CASGTSGLSYNEQFF	TGTGCCAGCGGGACTAGCGGGCTCTCCTACAATGAGCAGTTCTTC
TRBV5-4	TRBJ2-5	-	-	CASIPPGHLQETQYF	TGTGCCAGCATCCCACCGGGACACCTCCAAGAGACCCAGTACTTC
TRBV14	TRBJ1-6	-	-	CASSPRRGVYNSPLHF	TGTGCCAGCAGCCCCCGAAGGGGCGTCTATAATTCACCCCTCCACTTT
TRBV28	TRBJ2-7	-	TRBD1	CASSKDRARSYEQYF	TGTGCCAGCAGTAAGGACAGGGCCCGCTCCTACGAGCAGTACTTC
TRBV9	TRBJ2-7	-	TRBD2	CASSPRGGVGDEQYF	TGTGCCAGCAGCCCCCGGGGGGGGGTAGGCGACGAGCAGTACTTC
TRBV9	TRBJ2-2	once	TRBD2	CASGEGGGSSGELFF	TGTGCCAGTGGGGAGGGCGGAGGGTCTAGCGGGGAGCTGTTTTTT
TRBV30	TRBJ2-5	-	-	CAWNTRETQYF	TGTGCCTGGAATACCCGGGAGACCCAGTACTTC
TRBV3-1/TRBV3-2	TRBJ2-3	-	TRBD2	CASTGTTTPADTQYF	TGTGCCAGCACCGGGACTACCACCCCGGCAGATACGCAGTATTTT
TRBV10-3	TRBJ2-5	-	TRBD2	CAISGGLAETQYF	TGTGCCATCAGTGGAGGACTAGCCGAGACCCAGTACTTC
TRBV29-1	TRBJ2-5	-	TRBD1	CSVGQGLIGETQYF	TGCAGCGTAGGACAGGGGTTGATTGGAGAGACCCAGTACTTC